This paragraph covers one T cell receptor beta chain sequence. The antigen is undetermined. This may be a read error, as it is one base from a much larger clone. The data stem from a study of shared clonotypes between healthy human individuals. Study findings and constraints: Larger estimated richness was generally recorded for naive subsets relative to memory subsets. With four donors compared, about 5% of naive CD4 clonotypes were shared.

V lost 5 bases, J lost 1 base, and 8 bases lay in between. This CDR3 is built from 13 residues. Per the germline V gene, CDR1 is SNHLY and CDR2 is FYNNEI. On sorted subsets, replicate PCRs used about 200 ng DNA, or tens of thousands of T cell genomes. Original methodology: ImmunoSEQ gave junction-only sequences without quality scores, so filtering differed. Clones were sequenced by immunoSEQ multiplex PCR, and TCRdb holds only the in-frame ones, with some missing. Clonal size and the V and J genes are those of that table, whereas D and trimming came from the DNA. Among 2.3 million or so clones listed, 80% to 95% were seen once.

J is TRBJ1-1 and V is TRBV2; no reliable D call. Specimen: naive CD4+ T cells from PBMCs. The subset: CD45RA+ positively selected. This receptor was identified in a man aged 18 to 35 in good health. Some clones in this sample may be carry-over from other donors' samples. CDR3 loop: CASSLDGNTEAFF. DNA for the CDR3: TGTGCCAGCAGTTTAGACGGGAACACTGAAGCTTTCTTT.